These T cell receptor beta chains were read from a single sample in a study of B cell selection in AIRE deficiency. Measured with immunoSEQ multiplex PCR; TCRdb has only the in-frame clones, and not every one. In the table there are fewer than 30,000 clones, almost 98% of which are singletons. The sample taken for sequencing was conventional CD4+ T cells sorted from PBMCs. The receptors shown here come from a human donor with AIRE deficiency. CDR3s include the opening cysteine and the closing phenylalanine or tryptophan. The D gene is left open where the match is weak. The listing skips clone size in some rows; elsewhere it reads once, few, many or a size class.

>18|TRBJ2-2|TRBD2|TRBV28|NA
CASSPSTSGRGETGELFF
TGTGCCAGCAGTCCTTCGACTAGCGGGAGAGGGGAAACCGGGGAGCTGTTTTTT
>12|TRBJ2-3|NA|TRBV7-2|NA
CASSFSTGAEYF
TGTGCCAGCAGCTTCTCGACGGGAGCTGAGTATTTT
>16|TRBJ2-7|NA|TRBV5-4|NA
CASSQDLRGGVFEQYF
TGTGCCAGCAGCCAAGATCTGAGAGGGGGGGTATTCGAGCAGTACTTC
>15|TRBJ2-3|TRBD2|TRBV2|NA
CASRAGTSSADTQYF
TGTGCCAGCAGAGCCGGGACTAGCAGCGCAGATACGCAGTATTTT
>11|TRBJ2-7|NA|TRBV14|NA
CASSHFHEQYF
TGTGCCAGCAGCCATTTCCACGAGCAGTACTTC
>13|TRBJ1-3|NA|TRBV5-5|NA
CASRSWAGNTIYF
TGTGCCAGCAGGAGTTGGGCGGGAAACACCATATATTTT
>15|TRBJ2-6|NA|TRBV2|NA
CASKRPGAGANVLTF
TGTGCCAGCAAGAGGCCGGGCGCCGGGGCCAACGTCCTGACTTTC
>14|TRBJ2-3|TRBD2|TRBV5-1|NA
CASSFGGRRDTQYF
TGCGCCAGCAGCTTCGGCGGGAGGAGAGATACGCAGTATTTT
>18|TRBJ2-2|TRBD1|TRBV4-1|NA
CASSQVWTGGWDTGELFF
TGCGCCAGCAGCCAAGTTTGGACAGGGGGGTGGGACACCGGGGAGCTGTTTTTT
>14|TRBJ1-2|NA|TRBV6-5|NA
CASSYSTGNYGYTF
TGTGCCAGCAGTTACTCCACAGGGAACTATGGCTACACCTTC
>17|TRBJ2-2|NA|TRBV18|NA
CASSRRDTEANTGELFF
TGTGCCAGCTCACGACGGGATACAGAGGCGAACACCGGGGAGCTGTTTTTT
>15|TRBJ1-2|NA|TRBV10-3|NA
CAISADRSLNYGYTF
TGTGCCATCAGTGCGGACAGATCTTTAAACTATGGCTACACCTTC
>18|TRBJ2-5|TRBD1|TRBV9|NA
CASSPSTATGQLQETQYF
TGTGCCAGCAGCCCATCCACCGCGACAGGGCAGTTACAAGAGACCCAGTACTTC
>14|TRBJ1-4|TRBD1|TRBV6-5|NA
CASSRTGERGKLFF
TGTGCCAGCAGTAGAACAGGGGAGAGAGGAAAACTGTTTTTT
>15|TRBJ1-5|TRBD1|TRBV6-5|NA
CASSLPGQGEQPQHF
TGTGCCAGCAGTTTACCGGGACAGGGGGAGCAGCCCCAGCATTTT
>12|TRBJ1-2|NA|TRBV9|NA
CASSLGEYGYTF
TGTGCCAGCAGCCTCGGAGAGTATGGCTACACCTTC
>15|TRBJ2-1|TRBD2|TRBV7-9|NA
CASGTLAGSYNEQFF
TGTGCCAGCGGAACCCTAGCGGGAAGCTACAATGAGCAGTTCTTC
>18|TRBJ1-3|NA|TRBV7-8|NA
CASSTREGTILSGNTIYF
TGTGCCAGCAGCACCCGCGAAGGGACTATCCTCTCTGGAAACACCATATATTTT
>17|TRBJ2-7|TRBD2|TRBV6-1|NA
CASSEAIRGLAASGQYF
TGTGCCAGCAGTGAAGCTATAAGGGGACTAGCGGCTTCAGGGCAGTACTTC
>15|TRBJ1-2|TRBD1|TRBV29-1|NA
CSVLTGTGGADGYTF
TGCAGCGTTCTGACTGGGACAGGGGGCGCGGATGGCTACACCTTC
>13|TRBJ2-7|NA|TRBV6-5|NA
CASSGGNVVEQYF
TGTGCCAGCTCGGGGGGCAACGTGGTCGAGCAGTACTTC
>11|TRBJ2-7|NA|TRBV6-6|NA
CASSSYYEQYF
TGTGCCAGCAGCAGCTATTACGAGCAGTACTTC
>14|TRBJ1-2|NA|TRBV9|once
CASSVLDGAYGYTF
TGTGCCAGCAGCGTTCTGGACGGGGCCTATGGCTACACCTTC
>16|TRBJ2-5|NA|TRBV6-5|NA
CASSFVGASPGETQYF
TGTGCCAGCAGTTTTGTGGGGGCCTCTCCTGGGGAGACCCAGTACTTC
>16|TRBJ2-2|NA|TRBV6-1|NA
CASSEPAAMGTGELFF
TGTGCCAGCAGTGAGCCTGCGGCCATGGGGACCGGGGAGCTGTTTTTT
>17|TRBJ1-5|NA|TRBV18|NA
CASSPSLAQQTNQPQHF
TGTGCCAGCTCACCAAGTCTGGCTCAGCAGACTAATCAGCCCCAGCATTTT
>15|TRBJ1-5|NA|TRBV6-1|NA
CASDRVRKSNQPQHF
TGTGCCAGCGACCGTGTTCGGAAAAGCAATCAGCCCCAGCATTTT
>16|TRBJ2-5|NA|TRBV15|NA
CATSRDPGWGKETQYF
TGTGCCACCAGCAGAGATCCAGGTTGGGGGAAAGAGACCCAGTACTTC
>12|TRBJ1-1|TRBD1|TRBV30|NA
CAWRQGGSRSFF
TGTGCCTGGCGACAGGGGGGCTCAAGATCTTTCTTT
>15|TRBJ2-7|NA|TRBV7-8|NA
CASSLEGGVSYEQYF
TGTGCCAGCAGCTTAGAGGGGGGGGTTTCCTACGAGCAGTACTTC
>11|TRBJ2-7|NA|TRBV20-1|once
CSALFSYEQYF
TGCAGTGCCCTTTTTTCCTACGAGCAGTACTTC
>16|TRBJ2-3|TRBD1|TRBV28|once
CASSPGQGAWTDTQYF
TGTGCCAGCAGTCCTGGACAGGGGGCGTGGACAGATACGCAGTATTTT
>15|TRBJ1-2|NA|TRBV6-1|few
CASSEATTALSGYTF
TGTGCCAGCAGTGAAGCCACGACAGCCCTCTCTGGCTACACCTTC
>18|TRBJ1-5|TRBD1|TRBV15|NA
CATSSDREISYSNQPQHF
TGTGCCACCAGCAGCGACAGGGAGATCAGTTATAGCAATCAGCCCCAGCATTTT
>16|TRBJ1-4|NA|TRBV30|NA
CAWSGIPGQSNEKLFF
TGTGCCTGGAGTGGAATCCCGGGACAAAGTAATGAAAAACTGTTTTTT
>15|TRBJ2-5|TRBD2|TRBV7-2|once
CASSLTTSGEETQYF
TGTGCCAGCAGCTTAACAACTAGCGGTGAAGAGACCCAGTACTTC
>13|TRBJ2-1|TRBD2|TRBV7-9|NA
CASSYGEGTEQFF
TGTGCCAGCAGCTACGGGGAGGGCACTGAGCAGTTCTTC
>14|TRBJ1-2|NA|TRBV10-3|NA
CAISESGGENGYTF
TGTGCCATCAGTGAGTCTGGCGGAGAGAATGGCTACACCTTC
>12|TRBJ1-1|NA|TRBV25-1|NA
CASSEYIGNAFF
TGTGCCAGCAGTGAATATATAGGAAACGCTTTCTTT
>14|TRBJ2-7|NA|TRBV18|NA
CASSPVADSYEQYF
TGTGCCAGCTCACCGGTTGCCGACTCCTACGAGCAGTACTTC
>13|TRBJ2-7|TRBD1|TRBV6-5|NA
CASTKGQGYEQYF
TGTGCCAGCACAAAGGGACAGGGCTACGAGCAGTACTTC
>14|TRBJ1-2|TRBD1|TRBV13|NA
CASSFDRGRYGYTF
TGTGCCAGCAGCTTCGACAGGGGACGCTATGGCTACACCTTC
>13|TRBJ1-1|NA|TRBV6-5|NA
CASRKREYTEAFF
TGTGCCAGCAGGAAGCGCGAGTACACTGAAGCTTTCTTT
>19|TRBJ1-5|TRBD1|TRBV19|NA
CASSIPGTGTSDRNQPQHF
TGTGCCAGTAGTATCCCCGGGACAGGGACGTCAGATAGGAATCAGCCCCAGCATTTT
>13|TRBJ2-1|NA|TRBV28|NA
CASSLPGEDEQFF
TGTGCCAGCAGTTTGCCGGGTGAGGATGAGCAGTTCTTC
>16|TRBJ1-6|NA|TRBV19|NA
CASSSLSTISNSPLHF
TGTGCCAGTAGCTCCCTATCGACCATATCCAATTCACCCCTCCACTTT
>15|TRBJ2-3|NA|TRBV7-3|NA
CASSLKGGSTDTQYF
TGTGCCAGCAGCTTAAAGGGCGGGTCCACAGATACGCAGTATTTT
>15|TRBJ2-7|NA|TRBV7-8|NA
CASSLGTGGTYEQYF
TGTGCCAGCAGCTTAGGGACGGGCGGGACCTACGAGCAGTACTTC
>16|TRBJ2-3|NA|TRBV6-6|NA
CASSYGAGPSTDTQYF
TGTGCCAGCAGTTACGGGGCGGGCCCCAGCACAGATACGCAGTATTTT
>15|TRBJ2-2|TRBD2|TRBV2|NA
CASSRTSGRAGELFF
TGTGCCAGCAGTCGGACTAGCGGGAGGGCCGGGGAGCTGTTTTTT